These 26 T cell receptor beta chains were sequenced from one sample in a study of shared clonotypes between healthy human individuals. Some clones are missing from TCRdb's copy, which holds only in-frame ones; the method was immunoSEQ multiplex PCR. The top ten clones hold 0.1% to 0.15% of a sample with about 2 million clones, roughly 94% of them seen once. The sequencing sample was made of naive CD4+ T cells sorted from blood. Subset here: CD45RA+ positively selected. The receptors stem from a man younger than 35 in good health.

The J gene is TRBJ2-7, the V gene TRBV7-2, with D possibly being TRBD1 (6 bases). V lost 6 bases and J lost 3, with 18 bases in between. Germline CDR1 reads SGHTA; CDR2 reads FQGNSA. The CDR3 length is 15 residues. The CDR3 here is CASRITGKKSYEQYF. In DNA, the CDR3 is TGTGCCAGCAGAATCACAGGGAAAAAAAGCTACGAGCAGTACTTC.

The rearrangement uses TRBV5-4 and TRBJ2-5, with TRBD2 identical over 11 bases. Per germline, CDR1 SGHNT and CDR2 YYREEE (reference sequence). The CDR3 totals 15 residues. The ends lost 4 bases at V and 2 bases at J; junction bases unmatched: 4. CDR3 amino acids: CASSARLAGQETQYF. The CDR3 coding sequence is TGTGCCAGCAGCGCACGACTAGCGGGGCAAGAGACCCAGTACTTC.

This clone has a single count. The chain employs TRBV4-1 and TRBJ2-5, with 12 bases fitting TRBD2. From germline, CDR1 is MGHRA and CDR2 YSYEKL. With 1 base clipped from V and 2 bases from J, the junction kept 8 bases outside the gene matches. CDR3 length equals 18 residues. CDR3 protein: CASSQAPPTSGGQETQYF. The CDR3 bases are TGCGCCAGCAGCCAAGCCCCCCCGACTAGCGGGGGTCAAGAGACCCAGTACTTC.

V is TRBV7-2 and J is TRBJ2-7; tentatively, D is TRBD1 (5 bases). The CDR3 consists of 15 residues. Trimming left V 3 bases short and J 2 bases short, with 14 bases between. Germline V lookup: CDR1 SGHTA, CDR2 FQGNSA. CDR3 loop: CASSFTQGGTYEQYF. CDR3 DNA: TGTGCCAGCAGCTTCACCCAGGGTGGTACCTACGAGCAGTACTTC.

The chain recombines TRBV5-1 with TRBJ2-1, with D perhaps matching TRBD1 (6 bases). CDR3 length equals 14 residues. Trimming stripped 5 bases from V and 7 bases from J, with 16 bases between. The germline V gene encodes CDR1 SGHRS and CDR2 YFSETQ. The CDR3 loop is CASSHYDRRNEQFF. The CDR3 coding sequence is TGCGCCAGCAGTCATTATGACAGGAGGAATGAGCAGTTCTTC.

This chain uses TRBV29-1 with TRBJ1-1; D call uncertain. Trimming stripped 4 bases from V and 0 bases from J, with 9 bases between. Germline loops: CDR1 SQVTM, CDR2 ANQGSEA. The CDR3 consists of 13 residues. The CDR3 loop reads CSVVSTLNTEAFF. DNA for the CDR3: TGCAGCGTTGTGTCTACGCTGAACACTGAAGCTTTCTTT.

This clone has only a few counts. V and J are TRBV5-4 and TRBJ1-3; D is perhaps TRBD1 (5 bases). Trimming removed 4 bases from V and 0 bases from J, with 11 bases in between. The germline V gene has CDR1 SGHNT and CDR2 YYREEE (reference sequence). CDR3 size: 15 residues. The CDR3 sequence is CASSAGRGSGNTIYF. The CDR3 DNA reads TGTGCCAGCAGCGCGGGACGGGGCTCTGGAAACACCATATATTTT.

Only one count was recorded for this clone. This sequence joins TRBV28 and TRBJ2-5; D ambiguous. Trimming cost V 3 bases and J 5 bases, with 7 bases left between them. The CDR3 spans 12 residues. Germline V gene lookup returns CDR1 MDHEN and CDR2 SYDVKM. CDR3: CASSFGYETQYF. DNA for the CDR3: TGTGCCAGCAGTTTCGGGTATGAGACCCAGTACTTC.

The rearrangement uses TRBV28 and TRBJ1-5, with a weak D call TRBD1 (6 bases). The V end was cut by 7 bases, the J end by 0 bases, with 7 bases between. The CDR3 totals 13 residues. Germline V gene lookup returns CDR1 MDHEN and CDR2 SYDVKM. CDR3 in amino acids: CASNRDSNQPQHF. The CDR3 bases are TGTGCCAGCAACAGGGATAGCAATCAGCCCCAGCATTTT.

With regard to this clone: Just one base apart from a much larger clone, this may be a read error. At the DNA level, this CDR3 is encoded by other sequences in the same sample as well. The V and J genes are TRBV20-1 and TRBJ2-5; D is unclear. V lost 0 bases and J 5 bases, leaving 4 bases between the germline ends. The germline gives CDR1 DFQATT, CDR2 SNEGSKA (reference sequence). The CDR3 loop spans 11 amino acids. CDR3: CSARDGETQYF. CDR3 in DNA: TGCAGTGCTAGAGATGGGGAGACCCAGTACTTC.

The rearrangement joins TRBV27 to TRBJ2-7, with a weak D call TRBD1 (6 bases). This CDR3 comprises 15 residues. Trimming took off 8 bases at V and 0 bases at J, with 17 bases between the two ends. Germline values: CDR1 MNHEY, CDR2 SMNVEV (reference sequence). CDR3 nucleotides: TGTGCCAGCGGCGTTGTCCGGGACACCTCCTACGAGCAGTACTTC. It translates to CASGVVRDTSYEQYF.

The CDR3 loop reads CASSLSPGPGNTIYF. In nucleotides, the CDR3 is TGCGCCAGCAGCTTGTCGCCGGGCCCTGGAAACACCATATATTTT. This chain connects TRBV5-1 to TRBJ1-3; no reliable D call. This CDR3 contains 15 residues. Germline loops: CDR1 SGHRS, CDR2 YFSETQ. Trimming took off 1 base at V and 2 bases at J, with 10 bases between the two ends.

Worth noting for this clone: Different DNA sequences within this sample yield the same CDR3. V and J are TRBV5-1 and TRBJ1-1; the match to TRBD1 covers 9 bases. Germline values: CDR1 SGHRS, CDR2 YFSETQ. V lost 4 bases and J lost 4; bases outside the gene matches: 5. This CDR3 contains 14 residues. CDR3: CASSQGQGSTEAFF. The CDR3 DNA reads as TGCGCCAGCAGCCAGGGACAGGGCTCCACTGAAGCTTTCTTT.

The J gene is TRBJ2-7, the V gene TRBV10-3; 10 positions agree with TRBD2. CDR1 and CDR2 from the germline V gene are ENHRY and SYGVKD. The CDR3 runs 14 residues. V shed 3 bases, J shed 4 bases, and the junction held 3 bases outside the gene matches. The CDR3 nucleotides read TGTGCCATCAGTGATCAGCGGGAGGGTTACGAGCAGTACTTC. Amino acids: CAISDQREGYEQYF.

There are a few counts of this clone. The chain links TRBV19 to TRBJ1-2; D might be TRBD1 (5 bases). The V end lost 5 bases, the J end lost 4 bases, and 11 bases lay between the germline ends. CDR3 length: 13 amino acids. Germline CDR1 is LNHDA and CDR2 is SQIVND (reference sequence). CDR3 nucleotides: TGTGCCAGTAGTCCCCGGGACCGCTATGGCTACACCTTC. It codes for CASSPRDRYGYTF.

V and J are TRBV6-1 and TRBJ2-2; weak D call: TRBD1 (6 bases). The CDR3 covers 14 residues. V lost 6 bases, J lost 13 bases, and 21 bases lay in between. The germline V gene encodes CDR1 MNHNS and CDR2 SASEGT. The CDR3 sequence is CASRGGQTLRALFF. The CDR3 DNA reads as TGTGCCAGCAGAGGAGGACAGACCCTACGGGCGCTGTTTTTT.

The genes are TRBV10-1 and TRBJ2-3; possible D gene TRBD1, 6 bases. In germline, CDR1 is WNHNN, CDR2 SYGVQD (reference sequence). Trimming took 3 bases from V and 3 from J, leaving 7 bases between them. The CDR3 totals 13 residues. This chain's CDR3 is CASSDTGTDTQYF. In nucleotides, the CDR3 is TGCGCCAGCAGTGACACAGGGACAGATACGCAGTATTTT.

This clone was recorded only once. The V gene is TRBV27, the J gene TRBJ2-3; D gene ambiguous. Between the trimmed V and J ends, which lost 4 bases and 1 base, there was a span of 6 bases. The CDR3 has 13 amino acids. The germline V gene encodes CDR1 MNHEY and CDR2 SMNVEV (reference sequence). The CDR3 nucleotides read TGTGCCAGCAGTTCCGTGGGCACAGATACGCAGTATTTT. Residues: CASSSVGTDTQYF.

V gene TRBV10-3 combines with J gene TRBJ1-6; 9 bases map to TRBD1. The CDR3 has 14 residues. The germline gives CDR1 ENHRY, CDR2 SYGVKD. V lost 3 bases to trimming and J lost 10 bases; unmatched junction nucleotides: 4. The CDR3 DNA sequence: TGTGCCATCAGTGAAGTAGGGACAGGGTCACCCCTCCACTTT. Translating gives CAISEVGTGSPLHF.

The chain recombines TRBV6-4 with TRBJ2-1; weak D call: TRBD2 (5 bases). This CDR3 comprises 15 residues. Germline CDR1 and CDR2: MRHNA and SNTAGT. Trimming pared 5 bases from V and 5 bases from J, leaving 16 bases between. The CDR3 spells CASSRGLQKDNEQFF. The CDR3 bases are TGTGCCAGCAGTCGAGGACTCCAAAAGGACAATGAGCAGTTCTTC.

The chain recombines TRBV6-1 with TRBJ2-7; D is possibly TRBD1 (6 bases). Trimming pared 4 bases from V and 7 bases from J, leaving 11 bases between. The CDR3 has 12 residues. CDR1 is MNHNS, CDR2 SASEGT, per germline. For the CDR3, the DNA is TGTGCCAGCAGTGTGGGCCAGGGGGAGCAGTACTTC. Protein: CASSVGQGEQYF.

The rearrangement uses TRBV5-6 and TRBJ1-2; the D gene is possibly TRBD1 (5 bases). V gave up 0 bases and J gave up 0 bases, with 12 bases separating them. The CDR3 has 16 amino acids. Germline assignment: CDR1 SGHDT and CDR2 YYEEEE. Written as DNA, the CDR3 is TGTGCCAGCAGCTTGGAACAGGCCCCTACTAACTATGGCTACACCTTC. This encodes CASSLEQAPTNYGYTF.

V and J are TRBV5-1 and TRBJ2-7, with 11 bases fitting TRBD2. With V trimmed by 5 bases and J by 7 bases, 8 bases remained unmatched. Germline V gene lookup returns CDR1 SGHRS and CDR2 YFSETQ. This CDR3 is built from 14 residues. CDR3 sequence: CASRRIAGGPEQYF. CDR3 coding DNA: TGCGCCAGCAGAAGGATAGCGGGAGGGCCGGAGCAGTACTTC.

V and J are TRBV6-1 and TRBJ2-3; D not certain. The germline V gene has CDR1 MNHNS and CDR2 SASEGT. The CDR3 runs to 15 residues. The V gene lost 2 bases and the J gene lost 7 bases, with 16 bases spanning the gap. CDR3 loop: CASSELGLAPNTQYF. CDR3 coding DNA: TGTGCCAGCAGTGAACTAGGCCTTGCCCCGAATACGCAGTATTTT.

The chain is built from TRBV18 and TRBJ2-2; D is unclear. V gave up 2 bases and J gave up 0 bases, with 13 bases separating them. The length of the CDR3 is 17 residues. The V gene's germline CDR1 is KGHSH and CDR2 LQKENI. The DNA for the CDR3 is TGTGCCAGCTCACCAGCCTTTATGACCACGAACACCGGGGAGCTGTTTTTT. Translation: CASSPAFMTTNTGELFF.

This rearrangement joins TRBV5-4 to TRBJ2-4; D perhaps matches TRBD1 (8 bases). Germline CDR1 and CDR2: SGHNT and YYREEE (reference sequence). Deletions cut 3 bases from V and 1 base from J, with 17 bases between. The CDR3 spans 17 residues. Here the CDR3 DNA reads TGTGCCAGCAGCTCTGGACAGGGAGGGGCGGCCAAAAACATTCAGTACTTC. This gives the protein CASSSGQGGAAKNIQYF.